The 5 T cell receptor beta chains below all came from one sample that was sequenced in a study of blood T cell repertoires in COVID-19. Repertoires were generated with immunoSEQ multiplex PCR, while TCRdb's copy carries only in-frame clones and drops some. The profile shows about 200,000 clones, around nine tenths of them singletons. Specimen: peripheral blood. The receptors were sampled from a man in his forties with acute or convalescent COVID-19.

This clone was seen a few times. The CDR3 spells CATSDPDRGEQYF. The CDR3 DNA reads as TGTGCCACCAGTGATCCCGACAGGGGCGAGCAGTACTTC. V is TRBV24-1 and J is TRBJ2-7; 8 bases match TRBD1. Trimming cost V 3 bases and J 6 bases; bases outside gene matches: 3. The CDR3 sequence is 13 residues long. Germline V gene lookup returns CDR1 KGHDR and CDR2 SFDVKD.

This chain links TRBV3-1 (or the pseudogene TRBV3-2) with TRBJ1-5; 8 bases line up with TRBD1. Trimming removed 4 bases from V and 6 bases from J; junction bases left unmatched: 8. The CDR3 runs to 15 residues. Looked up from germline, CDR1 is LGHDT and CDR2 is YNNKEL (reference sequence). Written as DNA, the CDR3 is TGTGCCAGCAGCCGGGGACAGGCAGGGGGTCAGCCCCAGCATTTT. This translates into CASSRGQAGGQPQHF.

CDR3 coding DNA: TGCGCCAGCCAATCCAAGGGGGCTTTTTCGAGTAGCAATCAGCCCCAGCATTTT. This gives the protein CASQSKGAFSSSNQPQHF. The chain links TRBV23-1 to TRBJ1-5, with TRBD1 identical over 7 bases. TRBV23-1 is noted as an ORF with a role that remains uncertain. This CDR3 comprises 18 residues. Germline trimming cut 8 bases from V and 0 bases from J; bases unmatched to any gene: 16.

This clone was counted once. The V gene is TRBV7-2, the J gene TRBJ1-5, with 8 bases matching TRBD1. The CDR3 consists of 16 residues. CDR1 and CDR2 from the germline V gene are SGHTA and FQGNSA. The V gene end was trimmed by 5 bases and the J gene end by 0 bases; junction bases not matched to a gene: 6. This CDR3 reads CASSLWTGISNQPQHF. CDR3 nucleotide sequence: TGTGCCAGCAGCCTATGGACAGGGATTAGCAATCAGCCCCAGCATTTT.

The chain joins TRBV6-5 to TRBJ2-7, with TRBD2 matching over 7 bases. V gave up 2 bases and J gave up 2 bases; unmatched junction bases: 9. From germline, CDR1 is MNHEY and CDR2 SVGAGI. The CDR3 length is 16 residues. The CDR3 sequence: CASSYAASGGPYEQYF. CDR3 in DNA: TGTGCCAGCAGTTACGCTGCTAGCGGCGGGCCCTACGAGCAGTACTTC.